The subject of this entry is one T cell receptor beta chain. Other nucleotide sequences in the sample specify the same CDR3. Germline CDR1 is SGHTA and CDR2 is FQGNSA. This CDR3 spans 15 amino acids. V shed 1 base and J shed 0 bases, with 9 bases lying between them. Profiling relied on immunoSEQ multiplex PCR, and the TCRdb table lists in-frame clones only, not all of them. The sample shows 200,000 to 250,000 clones, 84% of them seen only once. This specimen belongs to a study of blood T cell repertoires in COVID-19. The specimen sequenced was PBMCs or T cells enriched from blood (not recorded which). The V and J genes are TRBV7-2 and TRBJ1-2, with D perhaps matching TRBD1 (5 bases). This receptor was identified in a man aged 55 to 70 who had recovered from COVID-19. This CDR3 is CASSLVAGANYGYTF. The CDR3 DNA reads TGTGCCAGCAGCTTAGTTGCGGGGGCTAACTATGGCTACACCTTC.